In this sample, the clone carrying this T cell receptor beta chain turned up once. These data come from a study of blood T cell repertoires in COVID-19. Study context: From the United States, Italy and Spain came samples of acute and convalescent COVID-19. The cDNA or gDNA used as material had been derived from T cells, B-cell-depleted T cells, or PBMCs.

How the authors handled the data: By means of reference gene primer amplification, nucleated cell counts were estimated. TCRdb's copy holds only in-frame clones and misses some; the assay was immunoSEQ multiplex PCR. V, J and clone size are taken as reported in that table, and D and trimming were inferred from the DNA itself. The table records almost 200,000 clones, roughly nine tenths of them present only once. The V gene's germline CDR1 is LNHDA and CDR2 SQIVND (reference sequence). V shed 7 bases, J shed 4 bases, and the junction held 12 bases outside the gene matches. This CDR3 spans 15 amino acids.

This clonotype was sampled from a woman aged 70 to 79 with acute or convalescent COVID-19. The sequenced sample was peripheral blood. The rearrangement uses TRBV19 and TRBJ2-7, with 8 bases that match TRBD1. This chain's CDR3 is CASTKGGQGTYEQYF. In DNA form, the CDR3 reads TGTGCCAGTACCAAGGGCGGACAGGGAACGTACGAGCAGTACTTC.